Following are 23 T cell receptor beta chains from one sample sequenced in a study of blood T cell repertoires in COVID-19 (TCRdb year 2020). Libraries were constructed by the immunoSEQ multiplex PCR assay. In TCRdb, the immuneACCESS table is reduced to in-frame sequences with V and J assigned. These tables do not hold every clone; where another copy was compared, an unresolved V gene accounts for under half, and the others remain unexplained. This sample gives fewer than 300,000 clones in total; 84% of them show up just once. Roughly 8.6% of the sample belongs to the ten largest clones. The source material was peripheral blood. Receptor source: a human donor in a cohort sampled during active COVID-19.

V usage is TRBV19 and J usage is TRBJ1-1; D remains ambiguous. V lost 4 bases, J lost 2 bases, and 20 bases lay in between. Germline CDR1 is LNHDA and CDR2 is SQIVND (reference sequence). The CDR3 spans 17 residues. CDR3 residues: CASSTQIRGQSNTEAFF. The CDR3 DNA sequence: TGTGCCAGTAGTACCCAAATTAGAGGGCAAAGCAACACTGAAGCTTTCTTT.

V gene TRBV5-6 combines with J gene TRBJ1-2, with TRBD1 matching over 9 bases. Trimming took 4 bases from V and 4 from J; bases not matched to a gene: 5. The CDR3 runs 14 residues. CDR1 SGHDT and CDR2 YYEEEE come from the germline V gene. CDR3 sequence reads: CASSRDRVGYGYTF. The CDR3 DNA sequence: TGTGCCAGCAGCCGGGACAGGGTAGGCTATGGCTACACCTTC.

The chain joins TRBV19 to TRBJ1-5; D remains unclear. V was trimmed by 3 bases and J by 5 bases, leaving 14 bases between them. Germline V gives CDR1 LNHDA, CDR2 SQIVND (reference sequence). This CDR3 has 15 amino acids. The CDR3 nucleotides read TGTGCCAGTAGTATGACGAGTGCGGAACATCAGCCCCAGCATTTT. Protein product: CASSMTSAEHQPQHF.

This sequence joins TRBV11-2 and TRBJ1-3, with a possible D match to TRBD1 (5 bases). Germline CDR1 SGHAT, CDR2 FQNNGV. V dropped 2 bases and J dropped 4 bases, with 12 bases sitting between them. The CDR3 length is 15 residues. This CDR3 is CASSLPPRGGNTIYF. In DNA, the CDR3 is TGTGCCAGCAGCTTACCCCCAAGGGGAGGAAACACCATATATTTT.

This clone was observed a handful of times. The rearrangement links TRBV7-9 to TRBJ1-5; tentatively, D is TRBD1 (5 bases). This CDR3 is 15 amino acids long. Trimming cost V 6 bases and J 11 bases, with 23 bases left between them. Germline V gives CDR1 SEHNR, CDR2 FQNEAQ (reference sequence). CDR3 loop: CASSRRTVRGGSQHF. The CDR3 coding sequence is TGTGCCAGCAGTCGAAGGACCGTCCGTGGGGGGTCCCAGCATTTT. Complete variable domain (other parts from reference TRBV7-9 and TRBJ1-5): DTGVSQNPRHKITKRGQNVTFRCDPISEHNRLYWYRQTLGQGPEFLTYFQNEAQLEKSRLLSDRFSAERPKGSFSTLEIQRTEQGDSAMYLCASSRRTVRGGSQHFGDGTRLSIL.

V is TRBV21-1 and J is TRBJ1-3. TRBV21-1 has pseudogene status. The CDR3 is made up of 15 amino acids. The DNA for the CDR3 is TGTGCCAGCAGCGAGGCGACCCTCTCTGGAAACACCATATATTTT. Protein product: CASSEATLSGNTIYF.

This rearrangement joins TRBV18 to TRBJ2-7, with 10 bases fitting TRBD2. The CDR3 is 16 residues long. Germline values: CDR1 KGHSH, CDR2 LQKENI. Trimming took 3 bases from V and 4 from J; bases not matched to a gene: 9. This CDR3 reads CASSPERGGLKYEQYF. The DNA for the CDR3 is TGTGCCAGCTCACCGGAGCGGGGGGGTTTGAAGTACGAGCAGTACTTC.

This clone was seen only a few times. This chain joins TRBV9 and TRBJ2-2; TRBD2 is a possible D gene (5 bases). Trimming left V 4 bases short and J 1 base short, with 11 bases between. CDR3 length equals 15 residues. CDR1 is SGDLS and CDR2 is YYNGEE in the germline V gene. CDR3 nucleotide sequence: TGTGCCAGCAGCTTTTCCGGGGAGAACACCGGGGAGCTGTTTTTT. This sequence encodes CASSFSGENTGELFF.

The V gene is TRBV11-2, the J gene TRBJ1-1; 9 nucleotides match TRBD1. The V gene's germline CDR1 is SGHAT and CDR2 FQNNGV. This CDR3 contains 17 residues. V dropped 1 base and J dropped 4; count of bases not matched to a gene: 10. CDR3 DNA sequence: TGTGCCAGCAGCTTAGGCGGGACAGGGCTTTTAGGCACTGAAGCTTTCTTT. Translation gives CASSLGGTGLLGTEAFF.

The chain joins TRBV7-2 to TRBJ2-3, with 11 positions matching TRBD2. This CDR3 is built from 16 residues. Trimming at V came to 4 bases and at J to 5 bases, leaving 8 bases not matched to a gene. Looked up from germline, CDR1 is SGHTA and CDR2 is FQGNSA. CDR3 residues: CASSSVAGGMRDTQYF. The CDR3, as DNA: TGTGCCAGCAGCTCCGTAGCGGGGGGGATGAGAGATACGCAGTATTTT.

The V and J genes are TRBV5-1 and TRBJ2-7; D is possibly TRBD2 (6 bases). The CDR3 is 15 residues long. V was shortened by 8 bases and J by 5 bases, with 23 bases between the two germline ends. The germline gives CDR1 SGHRS, CDR2 YFSETQ. The CDR3 DNA is TGCGCCAGTCGACTGGGGGGATTTGAGGCCCACGAGCAGTACTTC. Its translation is CASRLGGFEAHEQYF.

J is TRBJ1-3 and V is TRBV2; 10 nucleotides agree with TRBD1. V shed 2 bases, J shed 3 bases, and the junction held 7 bases outside the gene matches. CDR1 SNHLY and CDR2 FYNNEI come from the germline V gene. The CDR3 is 17 residues long. CDR3 bases: TGTGCCAGCAGTGAATCCCCGACAGGGGGCTTTGGAAACACCATATATTTT. It codes for CASSESPTGGFGNTIYF.

The gene calls are TRBV5-1 and TRBJ2-3; TRBD2 might be the D (6 bases). Germline CDR1 is SGHRS and CDR2 is YFSETQ. V shed 4 bases and J shed 2 bases, with 23 bases lying between them. The CDR3 extends over 18 amino acids. CDR3 sequence (DNA): TGCGCCAGCAGCACGATACCTGCGGGACCGATTAACACAGATACGCAGTATTTT. Amino acid sequence: CASSTIPAGPINTDTQYF.

V gene TRBV4-3 combines with J gene TRBJ1-5; D call uncertain. CDR3 length: 15 amino acids. CDR1 and CDR2 (germline): LGHNA, YSLEER. The germline V and J ends were trimmed by 0 bases and 0 bases, with 6 bases remaining between them. The CDR3 region is CASSQESNSNQPQHF. CDR3 nucleotide sequence: TGCGCCAGCAGCCAAGAGAGTAATAGCAATCAGCCCCAGCATTTT.

In nucleotides, the CDR3 is TGCGCCAGCAGCCAGCGGACAGGGGCGGCGTCTCGGGAGGATACGCAGTATTTT. Protein: CASSQRTGAASREDTQYF. V usage is TRBV5-1 and J usage is TRBJ2-3, with 9 bases aligning to TRBD1. Germline CDR1 and CDR2: SGHRS and YFSETQ. The CDR3 has 18 amino acids. V lost 4 bases to trimming and J lost 6 bases; unmatched junction nucleotides: 18.

This clone has only one observation. The chain joins TRBV15 to TRBJ1-1, with a possible D match to TRBD1 (5 bases). This CDR3 spans 15 amino acids. Looked up from germline, CDR1 is LNHNV and CDR2 is YYDKDF (reference sequence). The V end was cut by 3 bases, the J end by 0 bases, with 11 bases between. CDR3 region: CATSRTAPMNTEAFF. CDR3 DNA sequence: TGTGCCACCAGCAGGACAGCGCCCATGAACACTGAAGCTTTCTTT.

The CDR3 DNA sequence: TGTGCCAGCAGGAGGGACAGGGGAGAAGAGACCCAGTACTTC. This translates into CASRRDRGEETQYF. V gene TRBV7-9 combines with J gene TRBJ2-5; TRBD1 agrees at 10 bases. Trimming cost V 6 bases and J 3 bases; bases outside gene matches: 4. This CDR3 is 14 amino acids long. Germline CDR1 and CDR2: SEHNR and FQNEAQ (reference sequence).

The chain combines TRBV20-1 with TRBJ2-4; the match to TRBD2 covers 9 bases. This CDR3 is 16 amino acids long. The ends lost 3 bases at V and 8 bases at J; junction bases unmatched: 14. Per the germline V gene, CDR1 is DFQATT and CDR2 is SNEGSKA (reference sequence). CDR3 amino acids: CSASHPAGGLGYIQYF. The CDR3, as DNA: TGCAGTGCTAGTCATCCAGCGGGAGGTTTAGGATACATTCAGTACTTC.

V is TRBV29-1 and J is TRBJ1-1, with 7 bases lining up with TRBD1. The CDR3 covers 12 residues. Germline CDR1 is SQVTM and CDR2 is ANQGSEA. V gave up 7 bases and J gave up 2 bases; unmatched junction bases: 4. CDR3 loop: CSGGQRNTEAFF. In DNA form, the CDR3 reads TGCAGCGGGGGACAGAGAAACACTGAAGCTTTCTTT.

J is TRBJ1-2 and V is TRBV28; 7 bases align to TRBD1. V shed 4 bases, J shed 9 bases, and the junction held 14 bases outside the gene matches. CDR3 length equals 15 residues. Germline lookup yields CDR1 MDHEN and CDR2 SYDVKM. Here the CDR3 reads CASSSNRQGRGSYTF. In DNA form, the CDR3 reads TGTGCCAGCAGTTCAAATCGACAGGGCCGGGGGAGCTACACCTTC.

In its sample, this clone was seen once. The chain links TRBV5-1 to TRBJ1-2, with TRBD1 as a possible D gene (5 bases). Germline V gene sequence: CDR1 SGHRS, CDR2 YFSETQ. The CDR3 length is 13 residues. The germline V and J ends were trimmed by 0 bases and 6 bases, with 9 bases remaining between them. As DNA, the CDR3 is TGCGCCAGCAGCTTGGCGAGACAGCATGGCTACACCTTC. Protein sequence: CASSLARQHGYTF.

This clone has a handful of counts. The chain employs TRBV18 and TRBJ1-2, with D tentatively TRBD1 (6 bases). The CDR3 runs 13 residues. Germline lookup yields CDR1 KGHSH and CDR2 LQKENI. The V end was cut by 4 bases, the J end by 7 bases, with 13 bases between. The CDR3 bases are TGTGCCAGCTCACTACAACAGGGATCTGGCTACACCTTC. Translating it yields CASSLQQGSGYTF. Complete variable domain (other parts from reference TRBV18 and TRBJ1-2): NAGVMQNPRHLVRRRGQEARLRCSPMKGHSHVYWYRQLPEEGLKFMVYLQKENIIDESGMPKERFSAEFPKEGPSILRIQQVVRGDSAAYFCASSLQQGSGYTFGSGTRLTVV.

V gene TRBV2 combines with J gene TRBJ1-2; TRBD1 matches 9 bases. The germline V gene encodes CDR1 SNHLY and CDR2 FYNNEI. V lost 5 bases, J lost 8 bases, and 6 bases stayed unmatched. This CDR3 spans 13 amino acids. Here the CDR3 DNA reads TGTGCCAGCAGTCCCCGGACAGGGGAGGGCTACACCTTC. This gives the protein CASSPRTGEGYTF.